This T cell receptor (beta chain) was obtained from a study of T cells in Graves' hyperthyroidism and ophthalmopathy. This clonotype was counted many times. Its matching antigen is unknown. V lost 5 bases, J lost 0 bases, and 11 bases stayed unmatched. This CDR3 region has 17 residues. Per germline, CDR1 SGHAT and CDR2 FQNNGV. Study observations and caveats: Also found in blood were most expanded thyroid clonotypes above 0.001.

Template material for amplifying TCR beta CDR3 regions consisted of RNA transcripts. Carried out on the TCR CDR3, a first-round RT-PCR used the HTBI primer set. MiXCR was run by TCRdb on the multiplex PCR reads, yielding one entry per CDR3 protein. Of over 250,000 distinct CDR3 sequences in the sample, approximately 26% are singletons; the top ten hold roughly 24%. Material: blood. This sequence was found in a man aged 35 to 55 with Graves' hyperthyroidism that later progressed to Graves' ophthalmopathy. V usage is TRBV11-2 and J usage is TRBJ1-1, with TRBD1 matching over 8 bases. For the CDR3, the DNA is TGTGCCAGCAGCCTAGGACAGGGTTTTTCCGTGAACACTGAAGCTTTCTTT. Translating it yields CASSLGQGFSVNTEAFF.